Listed below are T cell receptor beta chains from one sample, sequenced in a study of blood T cells in healthy people across ages. TCRdb fed the 5' RACE reads into MiXCR, producing one record per CDR3 protein. The table records 780,000 or so distinct CDR3 sequences, 25% of them present only once. A further study also used this sample, focusing on T cells of mothers and their children.

Sequencing was performed on blood. The receptors derive from a boy aged 5-17 years in good health. Each CDR3 is given with its conserved first and last residue. The order of the fields is D gene, CDR3 length, V gene, clone size, J gene, CDR3 protein, CDR3 DNA. The D gene is left open where the match is weak. Size is stated for part of the rows, as once, few or many counts, or as a class when the clone is expanded.

D: TRBD1
length: 13
V: TRBV19
size: .
J: TRBJ1-1
CDR3: CASNWDRNTEAFF
DNA: TGTGCCAGTAATTGGGACAGAAACACTGAAGCTTTCTTT

D: TRBD1
length: 13
V: TRBV27
size: many
J: TRBJ2-7
CDR3: CASSFGQAYEQYF
DNA: TGTGCCAGCAGCTTCGGACAGGCCTACGAGCAGTACTTC

D: .
length: 16
V: TRBV7-2
size: .
J: TRBJ2-5
CDR3: CASSFEGGRVWETQYF
DNA: TGTGCCAGCAGCTTCGAGGGGGGGCGGGTCTGGGAGACCCAGTACTTC

D: .
length: 14
V: TRBV20-1
size: .
J: TRBJ2-5
CDR3: CSATTRQGQESQYF
DNA: TGCAGTGCTACTACCAGACAAGGCCAAGAGTCCCAGTACTTC

D: .
length: 14
V: TRBV27
size: .
J: TRBJ2-2
CDR3: CASSPTQASGELFF
DNA: TGTGCCAGCAGCCCAACACAGGCAAGCGGGGAGCTGTTTTTT

D: .
length: 14
V: TRBV20-1
size: few
J: TRBJ2-5
CDR3: CSASLRAHQETQYF
DNA: TGCAGTGCTAGCTTAAGAGCCCACCAAGAGACCCAGTACTTC

D: TRBD1
length: 14
V: TRBV5-1
size: few
J: TRBJ1-1
CDR3: CASQIGQGTTEAFF
DNA: TGCGCCAGCCAGATCGGACAGGGAACCACTGAAGCTTTCTTT

D: .
length: 12
V: TRBV7-9
size: .
J: TRBJ1-2
CDR3: CASSSSPGGYTF
DNA: TGTGCCAGCAGTTCGAGCCCGGGTGGCTACACCTTC

D: .
length: 13
V: TRBV28
size: .
J: TRBJ2-5
CDR3: CASSQGRAETQYF
DNA: TGTGCCAGCTCCCAGGGGAGGGCGGAGACCCAGTACTTC

D: .
length: 12
V: TRBV28
size: few
J: TRBJ1-6
CDR3: CASRQRSSPLHF
DNA: TGTGCCAGCAGGCAGAGAAGCTCACCCCTCCACTTT

D: TRBD1
length: 16
V: TRBV7-9
size: .
J: TRBJ1-2
CDR3: CASSEQTGGAHYGYTF
DNA: TGTGCCAGCAGCGAACAGACAGGGGGCGCGCACTATGGCTACACCTTC

D: .
length: 12
V: TRBV12-3/TRBV12-4
size: few
J: TRBJ2-7
CDR3: CASSADGNEQYF
DNA: TGTGCCAGCAGTGCCGACGGGAACGAGCAGTACTTC

D: .
length: 14
V: TRBV12-3/TRBV12-4
size: once
J: TRBJ2-1
CDR3: CASTSLDNYNEQFF
DNA: TGTGCCAGCACCTCCTTGGACAATTACAATGAGCAGTTCTTC

D: TRBD2
length: 15
V: TRBV4-3
size: .
J: TRBJ2-1
CDR3: CASSSTSGNNNEQFF
DNA: TGCGCCAGCAGCTCAACTAGCGGGAATAACAATGAGCAGTTCTTC

D: .
length: 14
V: TRBV27
size: few
J: TRBJ1-3
CDR3: CASRLTGTGNTIYF
DNA: TGTGCCAGCAGACTCACAGGGACTGGAAACACCATATATTTT

D: TRBD1
length: 15
V: TRBV4-1
size: .
J: TRBJ2-7
CDR3: CASSISGTETYEQYF
DNA: TGCGCCAGCAGTATATCCGGGACAGAAACCTACGAGCAGTACTTC

D: .
length: 12
V: TRBV5-1
size: .
J: TRBJ1-4
CDR3: CASSPGRGKLFF
DNA: TGCGCCAGCAGCCCAGGACGGGGAAAACTGTTTTTT

D: TRBD2
length: 16
V: TRBV28
size: .
J: TRBJ2-5
CDR3: CASSLSGGRGQETQYF
DNA: TGTGCCAGCAGTTTATCCGGCGGGAGGGGTCAAGAGACCCAGTACTTC

D: .
length: 16
V: TRBV5-1
size: few
J: TRBJ2-7
CDR3: CASSLGKDPNRYEQYF
DNA: TGCGCCAGCAGCTTGGGCAAGGATCCGAATCGTTACGAGCAGTACTTC

D: .
length: 17
V: TRBV11-2
size: few
J: TRBJ1-2
CDR3: CASSLDYRQWGKSGYTF
DNA: TGTGCCAGCAGCTTAGATTATCGTCAGTGGGGAAAAAGTGGCTACACCTTC

D: .
length: 11
V: TRBV9
size: few
J: TRBJ1-2
CDR3: CASSVLGDYTF
DNA: TGTGCCAGCAGCGTCTTAGGGGACTACACCTTC

D: TRBD2
length: 14
V: TRBV7-2
size: .
J: TRBJ2-3
CDR3: CASSTSGVPDTQYF
DNA: TGTGCCAGCAGCACGAGCGGGGTTCCAGATACGCAGTATTTT

D: TRBD1
length: 16
V: TRBV5-1
size: few
J: TRBJ1-1
CDR3: CASSPQGALGMTEAFF
DNA: TGCGCCAGCAGCCCACAGGGGGCACTGGGTATGACTGAAGCTTTCTTT

D: .
length: 15
V: TRBV6-4
size: .
J: TRBJ2-7
CDR3: CASSPVAGPSYEQYF
DNA: TGTGCCAGCAGCCCGGTGGCGGGGCCCTCCTACGAGCAGTACTTC

D: TRBD1
length: 17
V: TRBV6-1
size: .
J: TRBJ2-3
CDR3: CASSAPDREMFTDTQYF
DNA: TGTGCCAGCAGTGCGCCCGACAGGGAAATGTTTACAGATACGCAGTATTTT

D: TRBD2
length: 13
V: TRBV7-3
size: many
J: TRBJ2-1
CDR3: CASSRDYYNEQFF
DNA: TGTGCCAGCAGCCGGGACTACTACAATGAGCAGTTCTTC

D: TRBD2
length: 16
V: TRBV29-1
size: .
J: TRBJ2-3
CDR3: CSVQPTTSGSADTQYF
DNA: TGCAGCGTCCAACCAACCACTAGCGGGAGCGCAGATACGCAGTATTTT

D: TRBD2
length: 15
V: TRBV7-9
size: .
J: TRBJ2-3
CDR3: CASSDLAGDADTQYF
DNA: TGTGCCAGCAGCGACCTAGCGGGAGACGCAGATACGCAGTATTTT

D: .
length: 14
V: TRBV7-2
size: few
J: TRBJ1-5
CDR3: CASSTRGPDQPQHF
DNA: TGTGCCAGCAGCACTCGGGGTCCCGATCAGCCCCAGCATTTT

D: .
length: 16
V: TRBV12-3/TRBV12-4
size: .
J: TRBJ2-2
CDR3: CASSFGKGANTGELFF
DNA: TGTGCCAGCAGTTTCGGGAAGGGCGCGAACACCGGGGAGCTGTTTTTT

D: TRBD2
length: 16
V: TRBV6-5
size: few
J: TRBJ2-3
CDR3: CASSLNLWVSGDTQYF
DNA: TGTGCCAGCAGCCTCAACTTGTGGGTTAGCGGGGATACGCAGTATTTT

D: .
length: 16
V: TRBV3-1
size: few
J: TRBJ2-3
CDR3: CASSQESGTFRDTQYF
DNA: TGTGCCAGCAGCCAAGAATCCGGGACCTTCCGAGATACGCAGTATTTT

D: .
length: 13
V: TRBV5-5
size: .
J: TRBJ2-3
CDR3: CASSLVRPDTQYF
DNA: TGTGCCAGCAGCTTGGTAAGGCCAGATACGCAGTATTTT

D: .
length: 13
V: TRBV27
size: .
J: TRBJ1-2
CDR3: CASSFRDLYGYTF
DNA: TGTGCCAGCAGTTTCCGGGACCTTTATGGCTACACCTTC

D: .
length: 12
V: TRBV29-1
size: few
J: TRBJ2-5
CDR3: CSVAEGQETQYF
DNA: TGCAGCGTTGCTGAGGGCCAAGAGACCCAGTACTTC

D: TRBD2
length: 18
V: TRBV7-9
size: .
J: TRBJ2-1
CDR3: CASSLVGAGGPLGNEQFF
DNA: TGTGCCAGCAGCTTAGTTGGAGCGGGGGGGCCTTTGGGGAATGAGCAGTTCTTC

D: TRBD1
length: 15
V: TRBV7-9
size: .
J: TRBJ2-3
CDR3: CASSLITGGTDTQYF
DNA: TGTGCCAGCAGCCTCATCACAGGGGGCACAGATACGCAGTATTTT

D: .
length: 10
V: TRBV20-1
size: .
J: TRBJ1-5
CDR3: CSVSNQPQHF
DNA: TGCAGTGTCAGCAATCAGCCCCAGCATTTT

D: .
length: 15
V: TRBV6-2/TRBV6-3
size: .
J: TRBJ2-2
CDR3: CASSPRAGWTGELFF
DNA: TGTGCCAGCAGCCCGAGGGCAGGGTGGACCGGGGAGCTGTTTTTT

D: .
length: 14
V: TRBV29-1
size: few
J: TRBJ2-1
CDR3: CSVEMRLAKNEQFF
DNA: TGCAGCGTTGAAATGCGACTGGCGAAAAATGAGCAGTTCTTC

D: .
length: 15
V: TRBV27
size: few
J: TRBJ1-3
CDR3: CASSLFGNSGNTIYF
DNA: TGTGCCAGCAGTTTATTCGGCAACTCTGGAAACACCATATATTTT

D: .
length: 13
V: TRBV5-1
size: .
J: TRBJ2-1
CDR3: CASSYMGALEQFF
DNA: TGCGCCAGCAGCTATATGGGGGCTCTTGAGCAGTTCTTC

D: .
length: 18
V: TRBV7-6
size: few
J: TRBJ2-1
CDR3: CASSLREPRGGVYNEQFF
DNA: TGTGCCAGCAGCTTAAGGGAACCCAGGGGAGGGGTCTACAATGAGCAGTTCTTC

D: .
length: 12
V: TRBV3-1
size: many
J: TRBJ2-1
CDR3: CASSLGANEQFF
DNA: TGTGCCAGCAGCCTGGGAGCCAATGAGCAGTTCTTC

D: TRBD1
length: 15
V: TRBV7-6
size: .
J: TRBJ2-7
CDR3: CASSLQTGGLDEQYF
DNA: TGTGCCAGCAGCTTACAAACAGGGGGCTTGGACGAGCAGTACTTC

D: TRBD2
length: 14
V: TRBV28
size: few
J: TRBJ2-5
CDR3: CASSHLSGQETQYF
DNA: TGTGCCAGCAGTCATCTTAGCGGGCAAGAGACCCAGTACTTC

D: .
length: 15
V: TRBV5-1
size: few
J: TRBJ1-1
CDR3: CASTEPGAVNTEAFF
DNA: TGCGCCAGCACCGAACCCGGGGCGGTGAACACTGAAGCTTTCTTT

D: .
length: 15
V: TRBV12-3/TRBV12-4
size: .
J: TRBJ2-1
CDR3: CASSLSGAYYNEQFF
DNA: TGTGCCAGCAGTTTGTCGGGAGCCTACTACAATGAGCAGTTCTTC

D: .
length: 11
V: TRBV7-9
size: .
J: TRBJ2-1
CDR3: CASSINNEQFF
DNA: TGTGCCAGCAGCATTAACAATGAGCAGTTCTTC

D: TRBD2
length: 17
V: TRBV20-1
size: .
J: TRBJ2-3
CDR3: CSAAGWPSGPSTDTQYF
DNA: TGCAGTGCTGCTGGGTGGCCTAGCGGCCCTAGCACAGATACGCAGTATTTT

D: .
length: 13
V: TRBV28
size: .
J: TRBJ2-2
CDR3: CATVGLKAGELFF
DNA: TGTGCCACCGTGGGGCTCAAGGCCGGGGAGCTGTTTTTT

D: TRBD2
length: 19
V: TRBV7-2
size: few
J: TRBJ2-1
CDR3: CASSFQLAGGGWDYNEQFF
DNA: TGTGCCAGCAGCTTCCAACTAGCGGGAGGGGGTTGGGACTACAATGAGCAGTTCTTC

D: TRBD1
length: 14
V: TRBV29-1
size: .
J: TRBJ2-7
CDR3: CSVEDPGQAYEQYF
DNA: TGCAGCGTTGAAGACCCGGGACAGGCCTACGAGCAGTACTTC